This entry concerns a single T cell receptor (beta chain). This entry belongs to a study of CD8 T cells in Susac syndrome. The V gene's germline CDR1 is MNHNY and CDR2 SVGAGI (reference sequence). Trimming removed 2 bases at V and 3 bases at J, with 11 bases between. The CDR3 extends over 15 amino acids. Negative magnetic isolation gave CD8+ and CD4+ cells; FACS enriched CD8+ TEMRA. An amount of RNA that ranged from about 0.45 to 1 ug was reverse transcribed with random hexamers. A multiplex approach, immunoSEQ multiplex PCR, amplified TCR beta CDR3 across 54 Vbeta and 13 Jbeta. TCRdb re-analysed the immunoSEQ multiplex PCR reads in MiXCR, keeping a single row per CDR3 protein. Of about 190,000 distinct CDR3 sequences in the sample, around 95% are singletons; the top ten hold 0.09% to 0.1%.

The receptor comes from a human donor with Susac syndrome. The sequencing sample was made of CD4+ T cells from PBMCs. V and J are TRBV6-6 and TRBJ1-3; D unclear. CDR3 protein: CASSYEGISGNTIYF. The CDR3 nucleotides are TGTGCCAGCAGTTACGAGGGCATAAGTGGAAACACCATATATTTT.